Reported below is one TCR beta chain. Antigen specificity is unknown. Germline loops: CDR1 SGHAT, CDR2 FQNNGV. The trim removed 5 bases at V and 3 bases at J, leaving 6 bases unmatched. The CDR3 totals 15 residues. These data belong to a study of T cell responses to AZD1222 COVID-19 vaccine. Study results and limitations: It should be noted that donors were predominantly white British and more often female, and clonal diversity was possibly underestimated. A rise in Spike-specific TCR breadth and depth followed two AZD1222 doses. Targets within unmutated variant regions were reportedly found for nearly half of spike-specific TCRs. Baseline antibody screening turned up just a handful of seropositive AZD1222 recipients.

Clones were sequenced by immunoSEQ multiplex PCR, and TCRdb holds only the in-frame ones, with some missing. In the table there are 50,000 to 65,000 clones, around 92% of which are singletons. The material sequenced was peripheral blood, taken 28 days after the second AZD1222 dose. V usage is TRBV11-2 and J usage is TRBJ2-1, with 8 positions matching TRBD2. The receptor comes from an adult who received the AZD1222 COVID-19 vaccine. DNA of the CDR3: TGTGCCAGCAGCACCCGACTAGCGAACTACAATGAGCAGTTCTTC. It specifies CASSTRLANYNEQFF.